The table lists the clone carrying this TCR beta chain with a count of one. The sample originates from a study of OX40 agonist ivuxolimab in advanced cancers. Study overall: At 0.01 to 10 mg/kg, ivuxolimab was administered intravenously to patients every 2 weeks. Cancers in dose escalation were hepatocellular, melanoma, renal cell and head and neck.

Data came from immunoSEQ multiplex PCR; TCRdb stores just in-frame clones and leaves some out. The sample yields roughly 10,000 clones, about 77% seen once. J was trimmed by 0 bases and V by 2 bases; bases with no gene match: 2. Germline CDR1 is SGDLS and CDR2 is YYNGEE. The CDR3 has 14 residues. V is TRBV9 and J is TRBJ2-7, with 7 bases lining up with TRBD1. Sequencing used CD4+ or CD8+ T cells sorted from blood, obtained in a trial of the OX40 agonist ivuxolimab. This TCR derives from an adult with an advanced solid tumor such as melanoma, head and neck, liver or kidney cancer. CDR3 nucleotide sequence: TGTGCCAGCAGCGTCGGGGACAGCTCCTACGAGCAGTACTTC. Its translation: CASSVGDSSYEQYF.